This section outlines one T cell receptor (beta chain) sequence together with its context. No antigen is known for it. The CDR3 contains 15 residues. With V trimmed by 5 bases and J by 5 bases, 11 bases remained unmatched. CDR1 and CDR2 (germline): SGDLS, YYNGEE. Use of 60 Vbeta and 13 Jbeta primers characterized the PCR. Produced via immunoSEQ multiplex PCR; TCRdb's table is partial and in-frame only. The sample has fewer than 150,000 clones, over 50% seen once. These data are taken from a study of cytomegalovirus exposure and HLA in healthy donors. The study's findings and limits: In a later analysis, several top co-occurrence clusters appeared linked to parvovirus B19, influenza, CMV and Epstein-Barr virus.

The sequencing input was PBMCs. The chain combines TRBV9 with TRBJ2-3, with TRBD2 matching 7 bases. This TCR came from a human donor in good health. CDR3 sequence reads: CASRPSFASGDTQYF. The CDR3 DNA follows: TGTGCCAGCAGACCGTCGTTTGCTAGCGGAGATACGCAGTATTTT.